This T cell receptor (beta chain) is from a study of shared clonotypes between healthy human individuals. Notes on the study in general: Exclusively blood specimens were collected; tissue repertoires likely differ.

Deep was the level at which the assay was run. In the original workflow: Junction-only sequences without quality scores were provided by ImmunoSEQ, so filtering was different. Method: immunoSEQ multiplex PCR; TCRdb's copy keeps in-frame clones and lacks some. The V and J calls and the clone size are those of that table, but D and trimming were determined from the DNA. The sample has over 2 million clones, around 95% seen once; the top ten hold 0.1% to 0.15%. Remarks on this clone: Its antigen is unknown.

Nashville, Tennessee was home to all donors, each a Caucasian adult. Germline V gene data show CDR1 as MNHNY and CDR2 as SVGAGI (reference sequence). V lost 4 bases to trimming and J lost 2 bases, with 11 bases between them. The CDR3 covers 14 residues. Sequenced material: naive CD4+ T cells sorted from blood. Subset noted: CD45RA+ positively selected. The V gene is TRBV6-6, the J gene TRBJ1-2, with unresolved D. The receptor was derived from a man aged 18 to 35 in good health. The CDR3 DNA reads TGTGCCAGCAGTTGGGCGGTAGGAAACTATGGCTACACCTTC. Its protein product is CASSWAVGNYGYTF.